This TCR beta chain was obtained from a study of Ad26.COV2.S vaccination and SARS-CoV-2 variants. Study at large: Donor was in the COV1001 Ad26.COV2.S trial arm. Ad26.COV2.S was injected intramuscularly once or twice, 56 days apart. Study-wide findings and caveats: The TCR-based breadth and depth measures might underestimate overall T cell responses.

Measured with immunoSEQ multiplex PCR; TCRdb has only the in-frame clones, and not every one. Of hundreds of thousands of clones listed, roughly 87% are singletons. This clone was observed a single time. Its antigen is undetermined. Treatment of the sample: roughly 18 received Ad26.COV2.S at low or high dose, single or two shots; roughly five received placebo; per-sample allocation not given. Sampling was performed 63 days after the first vaccine or placebo injection. The shot given was an Ad26 vector that makes Wuhan-strain SARS-CoV-2 spike. The CDR3 length is 17 residues. After removal of 4 bases from V and 3 bases from J, the junction contained 6 bases not matched to a gene. CDR1 is LGHDT and CDR2 is YNNKEL in the germline V gene (reference sequence).

The sequences come from peripheral blood, collected in a trial of Ad26.COV2.S vaccine versus placebo. The gene calls are TRBV3-1 (or the pseudogene TRBV3-2) and TRBJ2-1; TRBD2 agrees at 13 bases. The receptor's source is a person between 18 and 60 years old who received the Ad26.COV2.S COVID-19 vaccine or a placebo. The DNA for the CDR3 is TGTGCCAGCAGCCCGTGGACTAGCGGGGGCCTCTACAATGAGCAGTTCTTC. Its translation: CASSPWTSGGLYNEQFF.